This TCR beta chain was found in a study of T cells after yellow fever vaccination. Study conclusions and caveats: In FACS-sorted repertoires, abundant clonotypes from the bulk population could appear as contaminants. Secondary responses were weaker yet peaked faster, day 5 versus 15.

Worth noting for this clonotype: What it binds is not known.

Trimming pared 5 bases from V and 4 bases from J, leaving 17 bases between. The CDR3 contains 15 residues. Germline V gene sequence: CDR1 MNHNS, CDR2 SASEGT. TCRdb redid the calling of the 5' RACE reads with MiXCR, one entry per CDR3 protein. The data show 600,000 to 750,000 distinct CDR3 sequences, with 10% to 15% seen just once and just under 15% held by the top ten. The clonotype was recovered from a young man who received the YFV17D yellow fever vaccine. The V gene is TRBV6-1, the J gene TRBJ1-2; D remains ambiguous. The starting material was PBMCs, obtained on the day of the yellow fever booster vaccination. CDR3 residues: CASSSDPSALYGYTF. For the CDR3, the DNA is TGTGCCAGCAGTAGCGACCCTTCAGCACTCTATGGCTACACCTTC.